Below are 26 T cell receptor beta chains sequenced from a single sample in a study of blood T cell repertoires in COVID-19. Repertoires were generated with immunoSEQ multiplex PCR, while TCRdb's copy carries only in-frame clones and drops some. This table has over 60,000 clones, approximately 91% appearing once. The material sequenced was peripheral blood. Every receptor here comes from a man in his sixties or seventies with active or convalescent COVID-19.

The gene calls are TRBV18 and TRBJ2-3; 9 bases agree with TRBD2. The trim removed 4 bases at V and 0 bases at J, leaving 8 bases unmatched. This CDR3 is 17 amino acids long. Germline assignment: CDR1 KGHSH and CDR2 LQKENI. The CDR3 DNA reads TGTGCCAGCTCACAGGAACTAGCGGGCGGTAGCACAGATACGCAGTATTTT. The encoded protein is CASSQELAGGSTDTQYF.

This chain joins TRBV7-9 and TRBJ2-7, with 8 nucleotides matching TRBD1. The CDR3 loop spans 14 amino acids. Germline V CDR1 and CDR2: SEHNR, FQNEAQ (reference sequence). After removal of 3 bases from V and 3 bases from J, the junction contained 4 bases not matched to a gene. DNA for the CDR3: TGTGCCAGCAGCTTGGGAGACAGGGGCTACGAGCAGTACTTC. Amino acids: CASSLGDRGYEQYF.

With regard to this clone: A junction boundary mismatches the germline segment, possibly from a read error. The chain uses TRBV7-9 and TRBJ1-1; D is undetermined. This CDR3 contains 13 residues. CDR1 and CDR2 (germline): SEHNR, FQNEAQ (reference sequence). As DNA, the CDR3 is TGTGTCAGCAGCACTACCGGGAACACTGAAGCTTTCTTT. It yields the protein CVSSTTGNTEAFF.

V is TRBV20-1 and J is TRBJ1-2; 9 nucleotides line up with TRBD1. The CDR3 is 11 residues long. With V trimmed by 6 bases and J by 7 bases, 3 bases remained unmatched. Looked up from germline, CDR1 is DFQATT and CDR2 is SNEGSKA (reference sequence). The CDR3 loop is CSAPGQGGYTF. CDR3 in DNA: TGCAGTGCCCCGGGACAGGGTGGCTACACCTTC.

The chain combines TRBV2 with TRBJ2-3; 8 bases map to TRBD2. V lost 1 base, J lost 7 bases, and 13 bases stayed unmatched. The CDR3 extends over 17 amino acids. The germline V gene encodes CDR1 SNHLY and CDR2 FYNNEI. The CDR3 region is CASSEGRRGVSKHTQYF. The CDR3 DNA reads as TGTGCCAGCAGTGAAGGGCGGCGGGGGGTATCCAAGCATACGCAGTATTTT.

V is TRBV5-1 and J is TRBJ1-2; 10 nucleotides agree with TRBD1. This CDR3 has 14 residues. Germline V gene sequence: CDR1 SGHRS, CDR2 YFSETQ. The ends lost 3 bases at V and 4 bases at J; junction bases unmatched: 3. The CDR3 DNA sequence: TGCGCCAGCAGCTGGACAGGGGGAGGCTATGGCTACACCTTC. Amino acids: CASSWTGGGYGYTF.

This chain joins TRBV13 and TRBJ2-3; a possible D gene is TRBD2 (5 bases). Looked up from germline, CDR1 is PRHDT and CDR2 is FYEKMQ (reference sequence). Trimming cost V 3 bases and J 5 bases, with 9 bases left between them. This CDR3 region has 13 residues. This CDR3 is CASSLMRVDTQYF. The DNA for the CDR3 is TGTGCCAGCAGCTTGATGAGGGTAGATACGCAGTATTTT.

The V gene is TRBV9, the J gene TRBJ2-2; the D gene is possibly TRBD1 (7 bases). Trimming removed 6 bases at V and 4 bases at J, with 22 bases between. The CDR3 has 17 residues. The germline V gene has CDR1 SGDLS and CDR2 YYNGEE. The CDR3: CASTPRGGGGGTGELFF. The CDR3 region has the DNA TGTGCCAGCACCCCCCGAGGCGGAGGGGGCGGCACCGGGGAGCTGTTTTTT.

CDR3 DNA sequence: TGCAGCGTCGAAACCGGACAGGGGGGCGGGGAGCTGTTTTTT. Translating it yields CSVETGQGGGELFF. The genes are TRBV29-1 and TRBJ2-2; 10 positions agree with TRBD1. Germline values: CDR1 SQVTM, CDR2 ANQGSEA. V was clipped by 6 bases and J by 7 bases; unmatched bases: 8. There are 14 residues in the CDR3.

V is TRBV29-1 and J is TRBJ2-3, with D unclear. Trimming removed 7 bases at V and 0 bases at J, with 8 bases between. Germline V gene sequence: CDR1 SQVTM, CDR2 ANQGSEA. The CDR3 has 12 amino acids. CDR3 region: CSGMTSTDTQYF. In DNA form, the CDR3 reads TGCAGCGGTATGACTAGCACAGATACGCAGTATTTT.

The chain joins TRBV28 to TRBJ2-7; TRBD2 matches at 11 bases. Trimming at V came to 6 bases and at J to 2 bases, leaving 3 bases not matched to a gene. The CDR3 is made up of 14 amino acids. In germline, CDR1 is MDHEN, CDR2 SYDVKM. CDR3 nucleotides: TGTGCCAGCAGGACTAGCGGGAACACCTACGAGCAGTACTTC. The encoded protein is CASRTSGNTYEQYF.

CDR3 residues: CASSQDYTEAFF. CDR3 nucleotide sequence: TGTGCCAGCAGCCAAGACTACACTGAAGCTTTCTTT. This rearrangement joins TRBV14 to TRBJ1-1; D is ambiguous. The CDR3 runs to 12 residues. The germline gives CDR1 SGHDN, CDR2 FVKESK. The germline V and J ends were trimmed by 0 bases and 3 bases, with 2 bases remaining between them.

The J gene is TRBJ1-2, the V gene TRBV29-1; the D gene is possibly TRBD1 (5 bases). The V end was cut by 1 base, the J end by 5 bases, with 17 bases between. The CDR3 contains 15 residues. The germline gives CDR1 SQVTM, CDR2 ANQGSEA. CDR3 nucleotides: TGCAGCGTTGAAGGACAGCTTACCATAAATTATGGCTACACCTTC. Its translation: CSVEGQLTINYGYTF.

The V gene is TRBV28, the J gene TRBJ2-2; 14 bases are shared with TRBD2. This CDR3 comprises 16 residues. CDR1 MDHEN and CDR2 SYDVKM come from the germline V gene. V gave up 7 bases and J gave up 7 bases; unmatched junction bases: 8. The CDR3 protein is CASTGTSGRGSGELFF. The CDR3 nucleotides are TGTGCCAGCACAGGGACTAGCGGGAGAGGTAGCGGGGAGCTGTTTTTT.

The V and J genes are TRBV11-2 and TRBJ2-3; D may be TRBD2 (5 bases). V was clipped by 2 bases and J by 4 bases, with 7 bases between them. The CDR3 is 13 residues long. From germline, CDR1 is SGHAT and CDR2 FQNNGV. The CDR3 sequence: CASSLQLADTQYF. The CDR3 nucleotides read TGTGCCAGCAGCTTACAACTAGCAGATACGCAGTATTTT.

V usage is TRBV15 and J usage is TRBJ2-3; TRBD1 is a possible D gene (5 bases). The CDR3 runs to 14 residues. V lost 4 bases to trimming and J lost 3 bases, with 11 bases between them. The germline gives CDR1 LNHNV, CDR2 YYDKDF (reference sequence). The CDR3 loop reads CATSIRVGTDTQYF. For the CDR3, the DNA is TGTGCCACCAGCATCAGGGTAGGAACAGATACGCAGTATTTT. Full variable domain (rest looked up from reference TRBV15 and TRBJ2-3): DAMVIQNPRYQVTQFGKPVTLSCSQTLNHNVMYWYQQKSSQAPKLLFHYYDKDFNNEADTPDNFQSRRPNTSFCFLDIRSPGLGDTAMYLCATSIRVGTDTQYFGPGTRLTVL.

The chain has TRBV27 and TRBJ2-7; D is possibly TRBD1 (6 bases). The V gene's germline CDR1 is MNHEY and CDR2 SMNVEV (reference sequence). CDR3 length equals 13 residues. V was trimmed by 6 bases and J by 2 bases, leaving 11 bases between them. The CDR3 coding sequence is TGTGCCAGCAGGGGACACCTGACCTACGAGCAGTACTTC. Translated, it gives CASRGHLTYEQYF.

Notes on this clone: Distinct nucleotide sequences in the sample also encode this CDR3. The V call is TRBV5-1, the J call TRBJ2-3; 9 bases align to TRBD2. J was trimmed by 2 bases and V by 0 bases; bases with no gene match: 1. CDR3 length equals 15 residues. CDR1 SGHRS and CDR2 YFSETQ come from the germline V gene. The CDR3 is CASSLGGGATDTQYF. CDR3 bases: TGCGCCAGCAGCTTGGGCGGGGGGGCCACAGATACGCAGTATTTT.

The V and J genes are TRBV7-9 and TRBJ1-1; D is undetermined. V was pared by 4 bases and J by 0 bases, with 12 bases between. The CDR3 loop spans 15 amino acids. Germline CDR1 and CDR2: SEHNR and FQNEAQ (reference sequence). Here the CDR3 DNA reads TGTGCCAGCAGCTCCGCCTTCACAGTGAACACTGAAGCTTTCTTT. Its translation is CASSSAFTVNTEAFF.

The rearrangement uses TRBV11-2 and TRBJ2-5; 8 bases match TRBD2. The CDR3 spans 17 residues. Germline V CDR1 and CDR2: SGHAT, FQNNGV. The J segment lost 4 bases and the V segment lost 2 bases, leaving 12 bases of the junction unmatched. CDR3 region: CASSLPGAGGYIETQYF. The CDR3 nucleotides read TGTGCCAGCAGCTTACCTGGGGCGGGAGGATATATAGAGACCCAGTACTTC.

The CDR3 DNA follows: TGTGCCAGCTCACCGATGACAGGGGACGGCGGCTACACCTTC. Its protein product is CASSPMTGDGGYTF. This chain connects TRBV18 to TRBJ1-2, with 8 bases lining up with TRBD1. CDR1 is KGHSH, CDR2 LQKENI, per germline. The CDR3 runs 14 residues. Trimming removed 3 bases from V and 8 bases from J; junction bases left unmatched: 8. The full variable domain, its missing parts supplied by reference TRBV18 and TRBJ1-2, is NAGVMQNPRHLVRRRGQEARLRCSPMKGHSHVYWYRQLPEEGLKFMVYLQKENIIDESGMPKERFSAEFPKEGPSILRIQQVVRGDSAAYFCASSPMTGDGGYTFGSGTRLTVV.

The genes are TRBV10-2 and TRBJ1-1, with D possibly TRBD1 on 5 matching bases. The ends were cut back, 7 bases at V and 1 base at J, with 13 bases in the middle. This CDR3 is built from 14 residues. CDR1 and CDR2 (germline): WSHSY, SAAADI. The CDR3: CASTYRSQNTEAFF. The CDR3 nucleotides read TGCGCCAGCACTTACAGGTCACAGAACACTGAAGCTTTCTTT.

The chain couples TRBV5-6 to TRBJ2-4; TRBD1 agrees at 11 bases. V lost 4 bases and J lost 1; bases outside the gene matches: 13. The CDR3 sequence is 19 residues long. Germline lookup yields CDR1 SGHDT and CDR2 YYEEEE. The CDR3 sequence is CASSDRTGGPRGAKNIQYF. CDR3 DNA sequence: TGTGCCAGCAGCGATCGGACAGGGGGCCCCCGTGGGGCCAAAAACATTCAGTACTTC. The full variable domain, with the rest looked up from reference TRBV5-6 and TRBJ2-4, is DAGVTQSPTHLIKTRGQQVTLRCSPKSGHDTVSWYQQALGQGPQFIFQYYEEEERQRGNFPDRFSGHQFPNYSSELNVNALLLGDSALYLCASSDRTGGPRGAKNIQYFGAGTRLSVL.

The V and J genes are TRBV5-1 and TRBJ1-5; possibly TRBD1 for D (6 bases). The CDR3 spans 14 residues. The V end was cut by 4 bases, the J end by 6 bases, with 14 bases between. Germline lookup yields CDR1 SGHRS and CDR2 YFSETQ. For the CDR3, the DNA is TGCGCCAGCAGCGGTAACAGGGTGACTCAGCCCCAGCATTTT. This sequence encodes CASSGNRVTQPQHF.

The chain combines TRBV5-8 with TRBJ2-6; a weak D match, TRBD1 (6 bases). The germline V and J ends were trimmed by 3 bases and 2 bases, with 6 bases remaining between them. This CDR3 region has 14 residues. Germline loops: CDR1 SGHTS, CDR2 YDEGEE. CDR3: CASSSGAGANVLTF. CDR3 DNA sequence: TGTGCCAGCAGCTCAGGGGCTGGGGCCAACGTCCTGACTTTC. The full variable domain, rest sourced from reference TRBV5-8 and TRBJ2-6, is EAGVTQSPTHLIKTRGQQATLRCSPISGHTSVYWYQQALGLGLQFLLWYDEGEERNRGNFPPRFSGRQFPNYSSELNVNALELEDSALYLCASSSGAGANVLTFGAGSRLTVL.

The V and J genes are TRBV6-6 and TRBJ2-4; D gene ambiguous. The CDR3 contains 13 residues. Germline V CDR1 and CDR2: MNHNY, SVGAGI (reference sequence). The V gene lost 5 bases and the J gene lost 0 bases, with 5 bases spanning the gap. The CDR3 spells CASSEAAKNIQYF. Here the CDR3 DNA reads TGTGCCAGCAGTGAGGCAGCCAAAAACATTCAGTACTTC.